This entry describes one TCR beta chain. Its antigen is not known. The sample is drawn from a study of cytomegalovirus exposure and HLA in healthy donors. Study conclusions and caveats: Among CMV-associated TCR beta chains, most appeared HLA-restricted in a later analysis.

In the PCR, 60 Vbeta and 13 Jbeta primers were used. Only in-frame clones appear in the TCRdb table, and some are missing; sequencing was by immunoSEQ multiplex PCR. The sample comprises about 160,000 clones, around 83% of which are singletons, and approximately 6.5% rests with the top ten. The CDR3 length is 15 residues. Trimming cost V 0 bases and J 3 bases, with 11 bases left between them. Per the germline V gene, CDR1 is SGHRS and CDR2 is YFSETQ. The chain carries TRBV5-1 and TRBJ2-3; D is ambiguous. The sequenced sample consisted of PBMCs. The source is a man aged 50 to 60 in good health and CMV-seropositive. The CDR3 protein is CASSLAPQRTDTQYF. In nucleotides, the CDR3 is TGCGCCAGCAGCTTGGCACCCCAGAGGACAGATACGCAGTATTTT. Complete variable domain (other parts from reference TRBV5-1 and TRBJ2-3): KAGVTQTPRYLIKTRGQQVTLSCSPISGHRSVSWYQQTPGQGLQFLFEYFSETQRNKGNFPGRFSGRQFSNSRSEMNVSTLELGDSALYLCASSLAPQRTDTQYFGPGTRLTVL.